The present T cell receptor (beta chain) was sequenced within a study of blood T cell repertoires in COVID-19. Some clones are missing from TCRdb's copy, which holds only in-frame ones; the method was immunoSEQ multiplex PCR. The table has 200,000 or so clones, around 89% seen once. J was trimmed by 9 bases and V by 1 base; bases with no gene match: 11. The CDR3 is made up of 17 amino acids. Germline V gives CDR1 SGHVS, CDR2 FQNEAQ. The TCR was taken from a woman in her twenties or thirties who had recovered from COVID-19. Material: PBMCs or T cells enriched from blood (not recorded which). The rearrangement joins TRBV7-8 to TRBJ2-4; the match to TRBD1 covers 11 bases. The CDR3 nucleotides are TGTGCCAGCAGCTTAGTGGACAGGGGGCCTTTAGAAGGCATTCAGTACTTC. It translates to CASSLVDRGPLEGIQYF.